Below, 27 T cell receptor beta chains from the same sample are listed, as sequenced in a study of cytomegalovirus exposure and HLA in healthy donors. Primers: 60 Vbeta forward and 13 Jbeta reverse. Profiling relied on immunoSEQ multiplex PCR, and the TCRdb table lists in-frame clones only, not all of them. In the table there are over 50,000 clones, about 89% of which are singletons. Sequences were obtained from PBMCs. The receptors shown here come from a young man in good health and CMV-seropositive.

The chain employs TRBV15 and TRBJ1-5; the D gene is possibly TRBD1 (5 bases). The CDR3 is made up of 15 amino acids. Germline assignment: CDR1 LNHNV and CDR2 YYDKDF (reference sequence). With 1 base removed from V and 7 bases from J, the gap between germline ends came to 14 bases. CDR3 residues: CATSRVRQGGQPQHF. The CDR3 nucleotides are TGTGCCACCAGCAGAGTGCGGCAGGGTGGGCAGCCCCAGCATTTT.

The chain recombines TRBV29-1 with TRBJ1-1; the match to TRBD1 covers 7 bases. Per germline, CDR1 SQVTM and CDR2 ANQGSEA. V was pared by 3 bases and J by 4 bases, with 2 bases of the junction left unmatched. There are 12 residues in the CDR3. CDR3 sequence: CSVEAGGTEAFF. The CDR3 nucleotides are TGCAGCGTTGAGGCAGGGGGCACTGAAGCTTTCTTT.

The V and J genes are TRBV5-1 and TRBJ1-1; D gene ambiguous. The V and J ends lost 3 bases and 2 bases respectively, with 8 bases between them. The CDR3 is 13 amino acids. Germline V lookup: CDR1 SGHRS, CDR2 YFSETQ. CDR3 nucleotides: TGCGCCAGCAGCTCACTTTACAACACTGAAGCTTTCTTT. This translates into CASSSLYNTEAFF. Using reference TRBV5-1 and TRBJ1-1 for the parts outside the CDR3, the full variable domain is KAGVTQTPRYLIKTRGQQVTLSCSPISGHRSVSWYQQTPGQGLQFLFEYFSETQRNKGNFPGRFSGRQFSNSRSEMNVSTLELGDSALYLCASSSLYNTEAFFGQGTRLTVV.

The chain has TRBV4-1 and TRBJ2-1; 8 nucleotides match TRBD1. The ends lost 0 bases at V and 12 bases at J; junction bases unmatched: 4. The CDR3 sequence is 13 residues long. CDR1 MGHRA and CDR2 YSYEKL come from the germline V gene. The CDR3: CASSQETGGRQFF. The CDR3 DNA is TGCGCCAGCAGCCAAGAAACAGGGGGGAGGCAGTTCTTC.

The chain carries TRBV6-5 and TRBJ1-3; D possibly corresponds to TRBD1 (5 bases). Germline V gene data show CDR1 as MNHEY and CDR2 as SVGAGI. The CDR3 length is 14 residues. Trimming removed 6 bases from V and 0 bases from J, with 9 bases in between. The CDR3 is CASRRDSSGNTIYF. In DNA form, the CDR3 reads TGTGCCAGCAGACGCGACAGCTCTGGAAACACCATATATTTT.

This sequence joins TRBV27 and TRBJ1-1; D possibly corresponds to TRBD1 (5 bases). V lost 6 bases and J 4 bases, leaving 18 bases between the germline ends. This CDR3 comprises 15 residues. The germline gives CDR1 MNHEY, CDR2 SMNVEV (reference sequence). The CDR3 here is CASRVGGGDSTEAFF. The CDR3 DNA reads TGTGCCAGCAGGGTGGGGGGGGGAGATTCCACTGAAGCTTTCTTT.

V and J are TRBV28 and TRBJ1-2; 7 positions match TRBD1. The CDR3 is 13 residues long. Germline lookup yields CDR1 MDHEN and CDR2 SYDVKM. After removal of 7 bases from V and 2 bases from J, the junction contained 4 bases not matched to a gene. CDR3 nucleotide sequence: TGTGCCAGCACCAGGGGGATAAACTATGGCTACACCTTC. This sequence encodes CASTRGINYGYTF.

The chain uses TRBV5-1 and TRBJ1-1, with D possibly TRBD1 on 6 matching bases. The CDR3 contains 17 residues. Trimming removed 0 bases at V and 1 base at J, with 16 bases between. Germline assignment: CDR1 SGHRS and CDR2 YFSETQ. CDR3 residues: CASSLDGAGARNTEAFF. CDR3 coding DNA: TGCGCCAGCAGCTTGGACGGGGCGGGGGCGCGGAACACTGAAGCTTTCTTT.

This clone was observed a few times. The gene calls are TRBV14 and TRBJ2-5; TRBD1 matches 8 bases. The CDR3 spans 16 residues. The germline CDR1 and CDR2 sequences are SGHDN and FVKESK. V lost 4 bases to trimming and J lost 7 bases; unmatched junction nucleotides: 14. The CDR3 region is CASSRATGAVEGTQYF. The DNA for the CDR3 is TGTGCCAGCAGCCGCGCGACAGGGGCCGTTGAGGGGACCCAGTACTTC.

This clone was picked up a small number of times. The chain uses TRBV11-1 and TRBJ2-4, with D perhaps matching TRBD1 (5 bases). This CDR3 has 14 residues. V lost 1 base to trimming and J lost 1 base, with 5 bases between them. The V gene's germline CDR1 is SGHAT and CDR2 FQDESV (reference sequence). The CDR3 sequence is CASSLDRAKNIQYF. The CDR3 nucleotides read TGTGCCAGCAGCTTAGACAGGGCCAAAAACATTCAGTACTTC.

The chain couples TRBV18 to TRBJ2-7; a weak D match, TRBD1 (6 bases). CDR1 and CDR2 from the germline V gene are KGHSH and LQKENI. This CDR3 region has 15 residues. V lost 3 bases and J 3 bases, leaving 15 bases between the germline ends. The CDR3 spells CASSPRRTASYEQYF. The DNA of the CDR3 is TGTGCCAGCTCACCCAGAAGGACAGCTAGCTACGAGCAGTACTTC.

The CDR3 nucleotides are TGTGCCAGCAGTGCCCTAGCGGGAGACTATCTAGCCAAAAACATTCAGTACTTC. It yields the protein CASSALAGDYLAKNIQYF. The V and J genes are TRBV2 and TRBJ2-4; 10 bases are a match to TRBD2. V lost 4 bases, J lost 0 bases, and 9 bases stayed unmatched. Germline V gene lookup returns CDR1 SNHLY and CDR2 FYNNEI. The CDR3 sequence is 18 residues long.

The V call is TRBV6-5, the J call TRBJ2-2; 12 positions match TRBD1. This CDR3 region has 15 residues. CDR1 is MNHEY, CDR2 SVGAGI, per germline. The junction had 4 bases not matched to a gene; V was cut back by 4 bases and J by 7 bases. CDR3 in amino acids: CASSWDRGRGGELFF. The CDR3 bases are TGTGCCAGCAGTTGGGACAGGGGGCGGGGCGGGGAGCTGTTTTTT.

The chain combines TRBV6-1 with TRBJ2-2; D is unresolved. V was shortened by 4 bases and J by 4 bases, with 7 bases between the two germline ends. CDR1 MNHNS and CDR2 SASEGT come from the germline V gene. CDR3 length: 13 amino acids. CDR3 sequence: CASSVTSTGELFF. CDR3 in DNA: TGTGCCAGCAGTGTGACATCCACCGGGGAGCTGTTTTTT.

This clone was detected once. The rearrangement uses TRBV5-1 and TRBJ2-3; D remains ambiguous. CDR1 and CDR2 (germline): SGHRS, YFSETQ. Trimming removed 4 bases at V and 2 bases at J, with 11 bases between. This CDR3 contains 14 residues. The CDR3 region has the DNA TGCGCCAGCAGCGTTACAGAATTCACAGATACGCAGTATTTT. Amino acids: CASSVTEFTDTQYF.

The chain combines TRBV28 with TRBJ2-2; D is ambiguous. Germline V lookup: CDR1 MDHEN, CDR2 SYDVKM. V lost 7 bases to trimming and J lost 4 bases, with 7 bases between them. This CDR3 has 12 amino acids. The CDR3 reads CASTRRTGELFF. DNA for the CDR3: TGTGCCAGCACGAGGCGCACCGGGGAGCTGTTTTTT.

V gene TRBV9 combines with J gene TRBJ1-2; maybe TRBD1 (5 bases). V lost 0 bases to trimming and J lost 5 bases, with 8 bases between them. This CDR3 contains 13 residues. The germline V gene encodes CDR1 SGDLS and CDR2 YYNGEE. CDR3 protein: CASSVAGEYGYTF. CDR3 DNA sequence: TGTGCCAGCAGCGTAGCGGGGGAGTATGGCTACACCTTC.

V usage is TRBV6-1 and J usage is TRBJ2-5; 7 bases align to TRBD2. With 5 bases clipped from V and 5 bases from J, the junction kept 8 bases outside the gene matches. The length of the CDR3 is 14 residues. Germline-derived CDR1 and CDR2 are MNHNS and SASEGT. Here the CDR3 DNA reads TGTGCCAGCAGTAATAACGGGAGGAGCGAGACCCAGTACTTC. Translation gives CASSNNGRSETQYF.

This chain links TRBV18 with TRBJ2-3, with 8 bases matching TRBD2. CDR1 KGHSH and CDR2 LQKENI come from the germline V gene. There are 17 residues in the CDR3. J gave up 2 bases and V 3 bases, and 10 bases lay outside the gene matches. The CDR3 sequence is CASSPPGAGGPTDTQYF. CDR3 nucleotide sequence: TGTGCCAGCTCACCTCCAGGTGCGGGAGGCCCCACAGATACGCAGTATTTT.

This rearrangement joins TRBV6-6 to TRBJ2-5; D perhaps matches TRBD1 (6 bases). V shed 2 bases and J shed 6 bases, with 13 bases lying between them. The germline CDR1 and CDR2 sequences are MNHNY and SVGAGI (reference sequence). CDR3 length: 14 residues. Here the CDR3 DNA reads TGTGCCAGCAGTTACCACGACAGGAGGCAGACCCAGTACTTC. Translation: CASSYHDRRQTQYF.

This clone appeared once. The chain has TRBV6-1 and TRBJ2-4; 13 nucleotides line up with TRBD2. The length of the CDR3 is 16 residues. Trimming removed 4 bases from V and 6 bases from J; junction bases left unmatched: 6. CDR1 is MNHNS and CDR2 is SASEGT in the germline V gene. CDR3 sequence (DNA): TGTGCCAGCAGTGCCGGACTAGCGGGAGTCGGAAACATTCAGTACTTC. Translated: CASSAGLAGVGNIQYF.

The V call is TRBV10-2, the J call TRBJ2-2, with 12 bases matching TRBD2. The J segment lost 6 bases and the V segment lost 6 bases, leaving 5 bases of the junction unmatched. The germline gives CDR1 WSHSY, CDR2 SAAADI. This CDR3 spans 15 amino acids. CDR3: CASRLLAGGAGELFF. CDR3 bases: TGCGCCAGCAGACTTCTAGCGGGAGGGGCCGGGGAGCTGTTTTTT.

The gene calls are TRBV9 and TRBJ2-1; TRBD2 matches 11 bases. The germline gives CDR1 SGDLS, CDR2 YYNGEE. The V and J ends lost 0 bases and 10 bases, in that order; junction bases with no gene match: 6. This CDR3 comprises 15 residues. CDR3 residues: CASSVGGLAAGEQFF. CDR3 sequence (DNA): TGTGCCAGCAGCGTAGGGGGACTAGCGGCGGGGGAGCAGTTCTTC.

The chain joins TRBV6-1 to TRBJ2-5; 13 bases are shared with TRBD2. After removal of 6 bases from V and 4 bases from J, the junction contained 2 bases not matched to a gene. CDR3 length: 14 amino acids. Germline V gives CDR1 MNHNS, CDR2 SASEGT. The CDR3: CASRRLAGGETQYF. DNA for the CDR3: TGTGCCAGCAGACGACTAGCGGGAGGAGAGACCCAGTACTTC.

This chain joins TRBV4-3 and TRBJ2-3; 10 bases are a match to TRBD1. This CDR3 has 19 residues. Germline CDR1 and CDR2: LGHNA and YSLEER. The junction had 13 bases not matched to a gene; V was cut back by 0 bases and J by 4 bases. The DNA for the CDR3 is TGCGCCAGCAGCCAAGATATTGGGGTAGACAGGGGGCGCCCAGATACGCAGTATTTT. This encodes CASSQDIGVDRGRPDTQYF.

The genes are TRBV6-6 and TRBJ1-2, with 7 nucleotides matching TRBD1. CDR3 size: 14 residues. Looked up from germline, CDR1 is MNHNY and CDR2 is SVGAGI (reference sequence). Trimming at V came to 4 bases and at J to 4 bases, leaving 6 bases not matched to a gene. The CDR3 sequence is CASSSGTASYGYTF. CDR3 nucleotides: TGTGCCAGCAGTTCCGGGACAGCTTCCTATGGCTACACCTTC.

The chain has TRBV7-2 and TRBJ2-3; 7 nucleotides line up with TRBD2. The V gene end was trimmed by 9 bases and the J gene end by 2 bases; junction bases not matched to a gene: 5. The germline V gene has CDR1 SGHTA and CDR2 FQGNSA. This CDR3 is built from 13 residues. The CDR3 DNA follows: TGTGCCAGTGCGCGGGAGCCCACAGATACGCAGTATTTT. It encodes CASAREPTDTQYF.